This T cell receptor (beta chain) was identified during a study of blood T cell repertoires in COVID-19. Overall study context: The origin of the acute and convalescent COVID-19 samples was the United States, Italy and Spain. T cells, B-cell-depleted T cells, or PBMCs supplied cDNA or gDNA.

The CDR3 runs 15 residues. The V segment lost 0 bases and the J segment 3 bases; nucleotides outside the gene matches: 5. Germline V gene data show CDR1 as SGHDN and CDR2 as FVKESK. In the authors' methods: The assay estimated nucleated cells by amplifying reference gene primers. Sequenced by immunoSEQ multiplex PCR; TCRdb stores in-frame clones only, minus some. V and J calls and clone size are given by that table; D and trimming were obtained from the DNA. Among approximately 68,000 clones listed, 80% to 90% were seen once. The sequence was collected from a man in his 70s with active or convalescent COVID-19. The rearrangement links TRBV14 to TRBJ2-7; TRBD1 aligns across 7 bases. Sequencing was carried out using peripheral blood. CDR3 sequence reads: CASSQDNRGFYEQYF. The CDR3 DNA reads as TGTGCCAGCAGCCAAGATAACAGGGGTTTCTACGAGCAGTACTTC.